These 4 T cell receptor beta chains share one sample of origin, sequenced in a study of control samples from healthy donors and cancer patients. Measured with immunoSEQ multiplex PCR; TCRdb has only the in-frame clones, and not every one. Of 110,000 to 150,000 clones listed, 90% to 95% were seen once; the top ten hold 13% to 15%. What was sequenced was PBMCs. These TCRs come from a man in his 60s with colorectal cancer.

V is TRBV30 and J is TRBJ1-1; no definite D call. In germline, CDR1 is GTSNPN, CDR2 SVGIG (reference sequence). V dropped 4 bases and J dropped 1 base, with 10 bases sitting between them. This CDR3 comprises 13 residues. The CDR3 DNA reads as TGTGCCTGGACGGCGCAATCGAACACTGAAGCTTTCTTT. Translated: CAWTAQSNTEAFF.

The chain combines TRBV3-1 (or the pseudogene TRBV3-2) with TRBJ2-1; D gene ambiguous. V gave up 0 bases and J gave up 5 bases, with 17 bases separating them. This CDR3 is 17 amino acids long. CDR1 is LGHDT, CDR2 YNNKEL, per germline (reference sequence). The CDR3 sequence: CASSQDDPIGHNNEQFF. In DNA form, the CDR3 reads TGTGCCAGCAGCCAAGACGACCCTATCGGGCACAACAATGAGCAGTTCTTC.

This rearrangement joins TRBV4-1 to TRBJ2-1; possible D gene TRBD1, 5 bases. The CDR3 length is 15 residues. The V and J ends lost 1 base and 4 bases respectively, with 11 bases between them. Germline loops: CDR1 MGHRA, CDR2 YSYEKL. Here the CDR3 reads CASSQVGATYNEQFF. CDR3 nucleotides: TGCGCCAGCAGCCAAGTAGGGGCCACATACAATGAGCAGTTCTTC.

This rearrangement joins TRBV11-2 to TRBJ1-2, with unresolved D. CDR3 length: 15 residues. CDR1 is SGHAT, CDR2 FQNNGV, per germline. The V gene lost 1 base and the J gene lost 2 bases, with 11 bases spanning the gap. This CDR3 reads CASSLGPGSNYGYTF. The DNA of the CDR3 is TGTGCCAGCAGCTTAGGGCCAGGTTCGAACTATGGCTACACCTTC.